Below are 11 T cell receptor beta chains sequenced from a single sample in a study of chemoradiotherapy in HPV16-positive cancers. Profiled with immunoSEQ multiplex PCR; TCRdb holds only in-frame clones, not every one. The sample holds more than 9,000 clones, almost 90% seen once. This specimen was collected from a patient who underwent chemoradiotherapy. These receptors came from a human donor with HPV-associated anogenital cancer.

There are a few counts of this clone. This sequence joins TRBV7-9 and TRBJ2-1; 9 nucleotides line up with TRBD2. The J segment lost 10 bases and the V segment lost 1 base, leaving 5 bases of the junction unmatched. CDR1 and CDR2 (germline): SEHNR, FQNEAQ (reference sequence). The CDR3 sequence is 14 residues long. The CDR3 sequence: CASSLVPAGGEQFF. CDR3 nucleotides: TGTGCCAGCAGCTTAGTCCCAGCGGGGGGCGAGCAGTTCTTC.

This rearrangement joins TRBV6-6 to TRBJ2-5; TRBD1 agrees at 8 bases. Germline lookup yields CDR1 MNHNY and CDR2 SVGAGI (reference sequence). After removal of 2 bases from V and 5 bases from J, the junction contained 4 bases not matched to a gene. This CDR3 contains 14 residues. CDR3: CASSYRQGMETQYF. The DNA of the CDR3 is TGTGCCAGCAGTTACCGACAGGGGATGGAGACCCAGTACTTC.

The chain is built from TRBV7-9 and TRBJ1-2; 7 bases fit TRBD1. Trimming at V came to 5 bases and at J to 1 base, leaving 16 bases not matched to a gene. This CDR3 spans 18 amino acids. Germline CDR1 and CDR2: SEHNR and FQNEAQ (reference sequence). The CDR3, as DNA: TGTGCCAGCAGCAACCGGGACAGCCACTATACCAATAACTATGGCTACACCTTC. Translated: CASSNRDSHYTNNYGYTF.

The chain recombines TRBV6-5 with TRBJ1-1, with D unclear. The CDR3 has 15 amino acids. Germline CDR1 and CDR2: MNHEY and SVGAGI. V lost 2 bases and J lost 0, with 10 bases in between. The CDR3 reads CASSYQNDLNTEAFF. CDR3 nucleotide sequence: TGTGCCAGCAGTTACCAAAACGACTTGAACACTGAAGCTTTCTTT.

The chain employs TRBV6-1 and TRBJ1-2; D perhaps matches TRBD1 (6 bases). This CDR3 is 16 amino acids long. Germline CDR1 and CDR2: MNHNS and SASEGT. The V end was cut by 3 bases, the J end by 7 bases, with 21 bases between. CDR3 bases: TGTGCCAGCAGTGAGTGGGGAACAGGGCCCCTACGTGGCTACACCTTC. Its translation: CASSEWGTGPLRGYTF.

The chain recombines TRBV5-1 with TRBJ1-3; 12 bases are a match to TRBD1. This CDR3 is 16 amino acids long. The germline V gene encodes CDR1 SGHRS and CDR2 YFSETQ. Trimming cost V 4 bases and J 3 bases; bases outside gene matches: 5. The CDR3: CASSEGTGGFGNTIYF. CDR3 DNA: TGCGCCAGCAGCGAGGGGACAGGGGGCTTTGGAAACACCATATATTTT.

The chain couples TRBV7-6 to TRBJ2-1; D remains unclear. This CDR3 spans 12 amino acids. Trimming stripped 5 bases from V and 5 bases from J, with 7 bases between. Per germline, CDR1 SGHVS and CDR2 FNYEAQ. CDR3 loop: CASSLRDNEQFF. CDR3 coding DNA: TGTGCCAGCAGCCTCCGGGACAATGAGCAGTTCTTC.

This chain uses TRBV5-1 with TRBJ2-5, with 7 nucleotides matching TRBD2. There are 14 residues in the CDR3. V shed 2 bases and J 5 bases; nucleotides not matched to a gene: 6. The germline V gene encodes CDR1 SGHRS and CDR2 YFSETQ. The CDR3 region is CASSLAGTGETQYF. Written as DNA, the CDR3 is TGCGCCAGCAGCTTAGCGGGAACGGGGGAGACCCAGTACTTC.

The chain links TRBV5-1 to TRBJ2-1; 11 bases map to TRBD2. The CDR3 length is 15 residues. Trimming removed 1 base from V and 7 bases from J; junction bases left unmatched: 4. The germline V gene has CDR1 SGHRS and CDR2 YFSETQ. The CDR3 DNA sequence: TGCGCCAGCAGCTTGTTCCCTAGCGGGGGGAATGAGCAGTTCTTC. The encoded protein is CASSLFPSGGNEQFF.

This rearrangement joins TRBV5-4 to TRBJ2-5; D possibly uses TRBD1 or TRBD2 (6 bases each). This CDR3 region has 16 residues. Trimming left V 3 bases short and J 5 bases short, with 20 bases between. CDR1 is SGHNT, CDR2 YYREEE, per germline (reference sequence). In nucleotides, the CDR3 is TGTGCCAGCAGCTCCGCCTCCACGCGGAGGGGGGAGACCCAGTACTTC. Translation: CASSSASTRRGETQYF.

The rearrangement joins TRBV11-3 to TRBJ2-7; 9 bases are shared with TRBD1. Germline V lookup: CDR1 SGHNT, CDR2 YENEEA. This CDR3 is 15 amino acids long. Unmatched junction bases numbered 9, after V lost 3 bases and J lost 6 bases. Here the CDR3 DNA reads TGTGCCAGCAGCTTCTTTATCGACAGGGGGGCCGAGCAGTACTTC. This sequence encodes CASSFFIDRGAEQYF.